These T cell receptor beta chains were read from a single sample in a study of blood T cell repertoires in COVID-19. Here immunoSEQ multiplex PCR was the method, and the copy in TCRdb shows in-frame clones only, minus some. The sample holds roughly 180,000 clones, around nine tenths seen once. Input material: peripheral blood. Receptors were obtained from a man aged 65 to 85 with active or convalescent COVID-19. CDR3s include the opening cysteine and the closing phenylalanine or tryptophan. Each record gives: clone size, V gene, J gene, D gene, CDR3 DNA, CDR3 protein. A D gene is named only where the DNA matches it firmly. Not all rows give a size; the values are once, few, many and, for expanded clones, a class.

abundance: NA; v_gene: TRBV19; j_gene: TRBJ2-3; d_gene: NA; CDR3nt: TGTGCCAGTAGTACCCGAGGTACAGATACGCAGTATTTT; CDR3aa: CASSTRGTDTQYF
abundance: once; v_gene: TRBV9; j_gene: TRBJ1-6; d_gene: NA; CDR3nt: TGTGCCAGCAGCGTAGCAGGGGATAATTCACCCCTCCACTTT; CDR3aa: CASSVAGDNSPLHF
abundance: NA; v_gene: TRBV9; j_gene: TRBJ1-1; d_gene: NA; CDR3nt: TGTGCCAGCAATCACGGGGGGAACACTGAAGCTTTCTTT; CDR3aa: CASNHGGNTEAFF
abundance: NA; v_gene: TRBV2; j_gene: TRBJ2-7; d_gene: TRBD2; CDR3nt: TGTGCCAGCAGGGACGGGGGGGTAAGACGCCACGAGCAGTACTTC; CDR3aa: CASRDGGVRRHEQYF
abundance: NA; v_gene: TRBV7-2; j_gene: TRBJ2-1; d_gene: TRBD2; CDR3nt: TGTGCCAGCAGCCAATATCGGGGGGGGTACAATGAGCAGTTCTTC; CDR3aa: CASSQYRGGYNEQFF
abundance: few; v_gene: TRBV5-1; j_gene: TRBJ2-1; d_gene: NA; CDR3nt: TGCGCCAGCAGCTTTTTTCGGGGACAACTCTACAATGAGCAGTTCTTC; CDR3aa: CASSFFRGQLYNEQFF
abundance: NA; v_gene: TRBV28; j_gene: TRBJ2-7; d_gene: TRBD2; CDR3nt: TGTGCCATCAAGATGAAATCCGGACTAGCGGGCCGCGAGCAGTACTTC; CDR3aa: CAIKMKSGLAGREQYF
abundance: NA; v_gene: TRBV6-1; j_gene: TRBJ2-3; d_gene: TRBD2; CDR3nt: TGTGCCAGCAGTGATTGGAGTAGCGGGGGGACAGATACGCAGTATTTT; CDR3aa: CASSDWSSGGTDTQYF
abundance: NA; v_gene: TRBV18; j_gene: TRBJ2-2; d_gene: NA; CDR3nt: TGTGCCAGCTCTCCGTACGGCGGGGAGCTGTTTTTT; CDR3aa: CASSPYGGELFF
abundance: NA; v_gene: TRBV5-6; j_gene: TRBJ1-5; d_gene: NA; CDR3nt: TGTGCCAGCAGCACTCCAGGTCAGCCCCAGCATTTT; CDR3aa: CASSTPGQPQHF
abundance: NA; v_gene: TRBV7-9; j_gene: TRBJ1-1; d_gene: NA; CDR3nt: TGTGCCAGCAGCTCGTTACAGGGTACGCGAAACACTGAAGCTTTCTTT; CDR3aa: CASSSLQGTRNTEAFF
abundance: NA; v_gene: TRBV5-1; j_gene: TRBJ2-2; d_gene: TRBD2; CDR3nt: TGCGCCAGCAGCTTGGTACTAGCGGGGAACACCGGGGAGCTGTTTTTT; CDR3aa: CASSLVLAGNTGELFF
abundance: NA; v_gene: TRBV28; j_gene: TRBJ1-2; d_gene: TRBD1; CDR3nt: TGTGCCAGCAGTTTCGGGGGACAGGGCGGGGGCTATGGCTACACCTTC; CDR3aa: CASSFGGQGGGYGYTF
abundance: NA; v_gene: TRBV7-9; j_gene: TRBJ2-5; d_gene: TRBD2; CDR3nt: TGTGCCAGCAGCTTAGTACGGGGAGGGTTAGAGACCCAGTACTTC; CDR3aa: CASSLVRGGLETQYF
abundance: once; v_gene: TRBV7-8; j_gene: TRBJ2-7; d_gene: NA; CDR3nt: TGTGCCAGCAGCGCCCGTCCAGGGGCTGTATACGAGCAGTACTTC; CDR3aa: CASSARPGAVYEQYF
abundance: NA; v_gene: TRBV19; j_gene: TRBJ2-5; d_gene: NA; CDR3nt: TGTGCCAGTAGTATAGTCGGAGGGAGCAGGGAGACCCAGTACTTC; CDR3aa: CASSIVGGSRETQYF
abundance: NA; v_gene: TRBV28; j_gene: TRBJ1-5; d_gene: NA; CDR3nt: TGTGCCAGCAGTTTATTGGAGGGCCGCAATCAGCCCCAGCATTTT; CDR3aa: CASSLLEGRNQPQHF
abundance: NA; v_gene: TRBV7-8; j_gene: TRBJ2-3; d_gene: NA; CDR3nt: TGTGCCAGCAGCTTAGCGGGACAAGATACGCAGTATTTT; CDR3aa: CASSLAGQDTQYF
abundance: NA; v_gene: TRBV6-5; j_gene: TRBJ1-4; d_gene: NA; CDR3nt: TGTGCCAGCAGCCCGTCCAGGGGTCGTGAAAAACTGTTTTTT; CDR3aa: CASSPSRGREKLFF
abundance: NA; v_gene: TRBV7-9; j_gene: TRBJ2-4; d_gene: NA; CDR3nt: TGTGCCAGCAGCTTTTATCCCCCCGAAAACATTCAGTACTTC; CDR3aa: CASSFYPPENIQYF
abundance: NA; v_gene: TRBV11-2; j_gene: TRBJ2-5; d_gene: TRBD2; CDR3nt: TGTGCCAGCAGACAACGGGAAACCGGGACTAGCTTGGGGGAGACCCAGTACTTC; CDR3aa: CASRQRETGTSLGETQYF
abundance: NA; v_gene: TRBV5-1; j_gene: TRBJ1-1; d_gene: NA; CDR3nt: TGCGCCAGCAGCTTGGCTGGCGGGATCACTGAAGCTTTCTTT; CDR3aa: CASSLAGGITEAFF
abundance: NA; v_gene: TRBV11-2; j_gene: TRBJ1-1; d_gene: NA; CDR3nt: TGTGCCAGCAGCTTGGCGGGGGGGAGGATTAACACTGAAGCTTTCTTT; CDR3aa: CASSLAGGRINTEAFF
abundance: NA; v_gene: TRBV7-9; j_gene: TRBJ2-3; d_gene: NA; CDR3nt: TGTGCCAGCAGGTCTCATGTGGGCAGCACAGATACGCAGTATTTT; CDR3aa: CASRSHVGSTDTQYF
abundance: NA; v_gene: TRBV3-1/TRBV3-2; j_gene: TRBJ1-2; d_gene: NA; CDR3nt: TGTGCCAGCAGCCAAGTAAGGGGGAATGGCTACACCTTC; CDR3aa: CASSQVRGNGYTF
abundance: NA; v_gene: TRBV6-2/TRBV6-3; j_gene: TRBJ1-1; d_gene: TRBD1; CDR3nt: TGTGCCAGCAGTTACCCGTCCGGGACAGGGTTTCGAACTGAAGCTTTCTTT; CDR3aa: CASSYPSGTGFRTEAFF
abundance: NA; v_gene: TRBV12-3/TRBV12-4; j_gene: TRBJ2-3; d_gene: NA; CDR3nt: TGTGCCAGCAGCACACAGAGTACGCAGTATTTT; CDR3aa: CASSTQSTQYF